Given below is one T cell receptor (beta chain) in context. This clonotype was observed a handful of times. Its antigen is unknown. Per-base qualities were not stored, and no clone one base away is much larger. PBMCs were isolated by Ficoll-Paque density gradient centrifugation. This sample was taken from a study of T-cell memory formation after mild COVID-19 (dated by TCRdb to 2020 to 2023). At the level of the whole study: TCR sequence clusters from the two donors were largely donor specific. Longitudinal TCRalpha and TCRbeta repertoire sequencing tracked T-cell clones expanding and contracting after mild COVID-19 in a couple of donors. The cohort was made up of two young adult volunteers, one female and one male, who were previously healthy.

From the cysteine up to the phenylalanine, the CDR3 has a length of 14 residues. Here the CDR3 DNA is all that survives: 42 bases in frame from base 1. V drops 9 bases and J drops 0 bases, leaving 11 bases in between. The germline V gene encodes CDR1 MNHEY and CDR2 SMNVEV (reference sequence). TCRdb shows the sequencer as Illumina NovaSeq 6000. TCRalpha and TCRbeta cDNA libraries were built by 5'RACE with constant-segment primers, adding sample barcodes and unique molecular identifiers. RNA was extracted from every sample with Trizol reagent. Libraries were amplified in two PCR steps, with a second sample barcode and Illumina TruSeq adapters added in the second step. Sequencing of the libraries was done on an Illumina NovaSeq, producing 2 x 150 bp paired-end reads. Processing in the source paper ran as follows. The reads were demultiplexed and collapsed into UMI-guided consensus sequences using migec v1.2.7. With mixcr v2.1.11, UMI consensuses were aligned to TRA and TRB V and J templates and assembled into clonotypes. A clonotype was counted as expanded or contracted only when both edgeR and NoisET called the clonotype significant, with the noise models trained on biological replicates. For edgeR calls, the thresholds were a false discovery rate-adjusted p below 0.01 and a log2 fold-change of 1. As an exploratory analysis of dynamics, max-normalized trajectories of the 1000 most abundant clonotypes were examined with PCA combined with hierarchical clustering. Separately sequenced CD4+ and CD8+ repertoires were used to assign the CD4 or CD8 phenotype of responding clones. TCRdb trimmed the raw reads at Q25, called clones with MiXCR and kept productive beta chains. When rows share a CDR3 protein, they turn into one entry using the most common DNA and genes. V and J calls and clone size were set by TCRdb, not the authors. The sample records hundreds of thousands of distinct CDR3 sequences, approximately 7.6% of which are singletons. The ten largest clonotypes hold roughly 22% of the sample.

Here is what the overall study found, with its caveats: Contracting CD4+ clones appeared mostly in the CM and EM memory subsets, whereas CD8+ clones were enriched in EMRA. Balanced CD4/CD8 phenotypes were observed for clones contracting from day 15 to 85, whereas a bias towards CD4+ was observed for a second wave of clones expanding from day 15 to 37. Some responding clones were detected in pre-infection memory, suggesting pre-existing cross-reactive memory T cells joined the SARS-CoV-2 response. Only two mild cases were covered by the study, and larger cohorts that include severe cases with pre-infection samples were considered necessary. Whether the second-wave clones peaking on day 37 were SARS-CoV-2 specific was not confirmed.

The receptor comes from a man aged 18 to 29 who had mild COVID-19 (a few samples of this study predate the infection). The sample titles of this study are shuffled in the database, so cell type and time point are left out; the donor was told from shared clones. The V and J segments used are TRBV27 and TRBJ2-2; the D segment cannot be called with confidence. Source material: PBMCs or a T cell subset sorted from them (not recorded which). The nucleotide sequence is TGTGCCAGTAGAGTGGGCCCGAACACCGGGGAGCTGTTTTTT. Translated, this is CASRVGPNTGELFF.